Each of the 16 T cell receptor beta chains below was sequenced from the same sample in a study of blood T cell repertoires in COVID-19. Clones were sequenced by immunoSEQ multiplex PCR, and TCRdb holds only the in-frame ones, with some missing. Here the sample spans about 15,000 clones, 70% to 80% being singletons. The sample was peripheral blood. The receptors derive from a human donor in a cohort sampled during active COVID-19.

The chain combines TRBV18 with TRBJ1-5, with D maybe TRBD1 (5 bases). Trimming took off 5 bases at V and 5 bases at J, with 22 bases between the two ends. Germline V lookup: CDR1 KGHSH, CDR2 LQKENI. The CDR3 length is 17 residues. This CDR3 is CASSEWGGTLRDQPQHF. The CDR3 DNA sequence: TGTGCCAGCTCAGAGTGGGGAGGGACCCTTAGAGATCAGCCCCAGCATTTT.

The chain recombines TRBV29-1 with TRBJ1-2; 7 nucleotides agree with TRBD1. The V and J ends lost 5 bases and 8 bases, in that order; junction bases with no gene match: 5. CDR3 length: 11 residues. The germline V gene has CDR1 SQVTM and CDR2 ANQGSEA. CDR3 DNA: TGCAGCGTTACGAGACAGGGCGGCTACACCTTC. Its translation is CSVTRQGGYTF.

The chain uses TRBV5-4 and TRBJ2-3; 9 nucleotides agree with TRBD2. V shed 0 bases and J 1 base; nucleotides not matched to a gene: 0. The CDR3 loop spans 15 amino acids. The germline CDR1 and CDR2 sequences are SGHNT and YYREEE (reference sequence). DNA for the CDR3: TGTGCCAGCAGCTTGGGACTAGCGGGCACAGATACGCAGTATTTT. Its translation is CASSLGLAGTDTQYF.

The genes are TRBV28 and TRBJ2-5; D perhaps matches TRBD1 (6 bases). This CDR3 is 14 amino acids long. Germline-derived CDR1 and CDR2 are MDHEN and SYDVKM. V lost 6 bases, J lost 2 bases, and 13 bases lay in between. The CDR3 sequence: CASSAGVKQETQYF. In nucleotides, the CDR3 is TGTGCCAGCAGCGCAGGGGTGAAACAAGAGACCCAGTACTTC. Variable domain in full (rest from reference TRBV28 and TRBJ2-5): DVKVTQSSRYLVKRTGEKVFLECVQDMDHENMFWYRQDPGLGLRLIYFSYDVKMKEKGDIPEGYSVSREKKERFSLILESASTNQTSMYLCASSAGVKQETQYFGPGTRLLVL.

The DNA of the CDR3 is TGTGCCAGCGTGGCTTCACTAGCTAACATTCAGTACTTC. Translated, it gives CASVASLANIQYF. The V gene is TRBV2, the J gene TRBJ2-4, with D possibly TRBD2 on 6 matching bases. Per the germline V gene, CDR1 is SNHLY and CDR2 is FYNNEI. The CDR3 totals 13 residues. V lost 8 bases and J 7 bases, leaving 15 bases between the germline ends.

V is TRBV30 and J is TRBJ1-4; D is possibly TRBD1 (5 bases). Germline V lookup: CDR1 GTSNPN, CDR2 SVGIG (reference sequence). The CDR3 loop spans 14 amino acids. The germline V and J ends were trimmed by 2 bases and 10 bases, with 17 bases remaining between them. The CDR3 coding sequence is TGTGCCTGGAGTCCCTGGGGCGGCGAAATAAAACTGTTTTTT. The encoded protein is CAWSPWGGEIKLFF.

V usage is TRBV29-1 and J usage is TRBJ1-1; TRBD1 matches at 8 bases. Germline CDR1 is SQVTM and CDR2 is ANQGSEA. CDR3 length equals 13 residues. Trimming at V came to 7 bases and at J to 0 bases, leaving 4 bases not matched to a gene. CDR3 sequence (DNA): TGCAGCGCCCGACAGGGGATGAACACTGAAGCTTTCTTT. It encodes CSARQGMNTEAFF.

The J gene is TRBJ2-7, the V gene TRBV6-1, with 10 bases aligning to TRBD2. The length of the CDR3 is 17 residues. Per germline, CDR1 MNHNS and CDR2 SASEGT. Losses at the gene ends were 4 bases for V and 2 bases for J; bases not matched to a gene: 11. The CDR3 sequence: CASSALAGAVITYEQYF. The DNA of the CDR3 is TGTGCCAGCAGTGCCCTAGCGGGGGCCGTTATTACCTACGAGCAGTACTTC.

CDR3 sequence reads: CASSLGSGGREQYF. The CDR3 DNA follows: TGTGCCAGCAGTTTGGGCAGCGGGGGGCGCGAGCAGTACTTC. J is TRBJ2-7 and V is TRBV6-9; 9 bases agree with TRBD2. The CDR3 is made up of 14 amino acids. Trimming cost V 4 bases and J 6 bases; bases outside gene matches: 7. CDR1 and CDR2 (germline): MNHGY, SVAAGI.

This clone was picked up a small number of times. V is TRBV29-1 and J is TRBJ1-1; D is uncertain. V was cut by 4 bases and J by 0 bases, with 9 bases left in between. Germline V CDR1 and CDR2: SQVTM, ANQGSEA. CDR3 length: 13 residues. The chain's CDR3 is CSVVYSMNTEAFF. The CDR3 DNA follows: TGCAGCGTTGTCTATTCGATGAACACTGAAGCTTTCTTT.

CDR3 sequence: CASSMLTGGIAEAFF. The CDR3 DNA is TGTGCCAGCAGCATGTTGACAGGGGGTATTGCTGAAGCTTTCTTT. The rearrangement joins TRBV7-9 to TRBJ1-1; 9 nucleotides line up with TRBD1. The CDR3 loop spans 15 amino acids. After removal of 5 bases from V and 6 bases from J, the junction contained 10 bases not matched to a gene. In germline, CDR1 is SEHNR, CDR2 FQNEAQ (reference sequence).

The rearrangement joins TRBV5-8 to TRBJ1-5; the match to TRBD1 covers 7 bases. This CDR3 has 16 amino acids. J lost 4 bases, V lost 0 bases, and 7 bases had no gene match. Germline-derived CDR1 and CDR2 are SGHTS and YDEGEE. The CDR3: CASSLGPGTENQPQHF. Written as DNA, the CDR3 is TGTGCCAGCAGCTTGGGTCCCGGGACAGAGAATCAGCCCCAGCATTTT.

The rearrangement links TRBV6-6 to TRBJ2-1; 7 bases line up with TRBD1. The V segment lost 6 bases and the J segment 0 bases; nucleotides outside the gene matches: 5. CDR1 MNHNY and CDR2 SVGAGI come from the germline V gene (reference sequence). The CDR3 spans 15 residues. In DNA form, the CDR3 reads TGTGCCAGCAGGACAGGGACGAGCTCCTACAATGAGCAGTTCTTC. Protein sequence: CASRTGTSSYNEQFF.

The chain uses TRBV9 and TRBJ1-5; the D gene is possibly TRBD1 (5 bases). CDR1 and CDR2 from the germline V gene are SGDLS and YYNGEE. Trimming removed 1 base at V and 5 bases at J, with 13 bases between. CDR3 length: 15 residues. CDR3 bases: TGTGCCAGCAGCGTATCGGGGGGGTTGGATCAGCCCCAGCATTTT. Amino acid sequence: CASSVSGGLDQPQHF.

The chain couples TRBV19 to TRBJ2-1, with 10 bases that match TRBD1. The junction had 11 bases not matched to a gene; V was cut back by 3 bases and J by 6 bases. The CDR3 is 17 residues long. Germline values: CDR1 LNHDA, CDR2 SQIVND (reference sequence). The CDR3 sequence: CASSIYLGQGVTNEQFF. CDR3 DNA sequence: TGTGCCAGTAGTATTTATCTCGGACAGGGGGTGACCAATGAGCAGTTCTTC.

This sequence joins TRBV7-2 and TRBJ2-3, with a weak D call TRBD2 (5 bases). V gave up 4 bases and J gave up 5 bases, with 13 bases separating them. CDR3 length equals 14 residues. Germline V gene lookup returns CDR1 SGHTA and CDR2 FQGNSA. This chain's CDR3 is CASSSAGVGDTQYF. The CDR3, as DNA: TGTGCCAGCAGCTCCGCGGGTGTTGGAGATACGCAGTATTTT.